This TCR beta chain was observed in a study of T cells in Graves' hyperthyroidism and ophthalmopathy. V gave up 2 bases and J gave up 4 bases; unmatched junction bases: 1. CDR3 length: 13 residues. General study points: Most expanded thyroid clonotypes above 0.001 recurred in blood.

Amplification targeted TCR beta CDR3 regions from RNA transcripts. The HTBI set primed first-round TCR CDR3 RT-PCR. MiXCR, applied by TCRdb to the multiplex PCR reads, yields one record per CDR3 protein. The table lists 370,000 or so distinct CDR3 sequences, 13% of them singletons. The table lists this clonotype with many counts. Its antigen is currently unknown. PBMCs were derived from roughly 10 ml fresh peripheral blood. The V gene is TRBV12-3 or TRBV12-4, the J gene TRBJ2-5; TRBD2 aligns across 7 bases. The specimen was blood. This TCR was sampled from a man younger than 45 with Graves' hyperthyroidism that later progressed to Graves' ophthalmopathy. This CDR3 reads CASSLTSAETQYF. The CDR3 DNA reads TGTGCCAGCAGTTTAACTAGCGCAGAGACCCAGTACTTC.